One and the same sample provided the 14 T cell receptor beta chains below, sequenced in a study of CD8 T cells in ankylosing spondylitis. TCRdb re-analysed the 5' RACE reads in MiXCR, keeping a single row per CDR3 protein. The sample records around 230,000 distinct CDR3 sequences, 8% to 9% being singletons. Sequenced: blood, either unsorted or a sorted T cell fraction (not recorded which). Source of these receptors: a female donor with ankylosing spondylitis or in good health (not recorded which).

Ten or more counts support this clonotype. The rearrangement links TRBV20-1 to TRBJ2-7, with 7 bases matching TRBD2. V was clipped by 3 bases and J by 0 bases; unmatched bases: 17. The CDR3 is 18 residues long. The germline V gene encodes CDR1 DFQATT and CDR2 SNEGSKA (reference sequence). The CDR3 is CSARRRRESRASSYEQYF. The DNA of the CDR3 is TGCAGTGCTAGGCGCCGGCGGGAGTCACGTGCAAGCTCCTACGAGCAGTACTTC.

This clonotype was observed at least ten times. V usage is TRBV4-3 and J usage is TRBJ2-7, with 8 bases fitting TRBD1. V lost 1 base, J lost 3 bases, and 5 bases stayed unmatched. CDR1 is LGHNA, CDR2 YSLEER, per germline. CDR3 length: 15 amino acids. CDR3 protein: CASSQGDRGGYEQYF. CDR3 DNA: TGCGCCAGCAGCCAAGGCGACAGGGGAGGCTACGAGCAGTACTTC.

This clonotype was seen repeatedly, ten times or more. The chain employs TRBV29-1 and TRBJ2-5, with D possibly matching TRBD1 (6 bases). V was pared by 6 bases and J by 4 bases, with 15 bases between. CDR1 SQVTM and CDR2 ANQGSEA come from the germline V gene. This CDR3 is 13 amino acids long. The CDR3 sequence is CSVPKGDGETQYF. CDR3 nucleotides: TGCAGCGTCCCTAAGGGGGACGGAGAGACCCAGTACTTC.

This clonotype was detected many times. J is TRBJ2-5 and V is TRBV9, with a weak D call TRBD2 (6 bases). Germline-derived CDR1 and CDR2 are SGDLS and YYNGEE. The CDR3 runs 13 residues. Trimming stripped 3 bases from V and 5 bases from J, with 11 bases between. The chain's CDR3 is CASSGGGEETQYF. CDR3 nucleotide sequence: TGTGCCAGCAGCGGTGGCGGGGAGGAGACCCAGTACTTC.

This clonotype was counted many times. This sequence joins TRBV19 and TRBJ2-1, with 7 bases matching TRBD2. Per the germline V gene, CDR1 is LNHDA and CDR2 is SQIVND (reference sequence). J was trimmed by 3 bases and V by 10 bases; bases with no gene match: 9. The CDR3 has 14 amino acids. CDR3 residues: CATGGSTGYNEQFF. The CDR3 DNA is TGTGCCACCGGGGGGAGTACGGGCTACAATGAGCAGTTCTTC.

This clonotype was observed at least ten times. The DNA is omitted, as the CDR3 cannot be located on it reliably, and the CDR3 follows TCRdb's listing. The chain combines TRBV12-3 or TRBV12-4 with TRBJ2-3; the table gives TRBD1 as D, unverified against the DNA. From its first to its last residue, the CDR3 has 15 amino acids. CDR3: CASSSSGQSTDTQYF.

Only a few counts were recorded for this clonotype. The chain uses TRBV6-5 and TRBJ1-4, with TRBD1 as a possible D gene (5 bases). The V gene's germline CDR1 is MNHEY and CDR2 SVGAGI. This CDR3 region has 12 residues. V lost 6 bases and J lost 4, with 6 bases in between. The CDR3 DNA reads TGTGCCAGCAGCAGGGATAATGAAAAACTGTTTTTT. It yields the protein CASSRDNEKLFF.

This clonotype has a count of ten or more. This chain uses TRBV3-1 with TRBJ1-1; D is unclear. V gave up 7 bases and J gave up 7 bases, with 16 bases separating them. Germline V gene sequence: CDR1 LGHDT, CDR2 YNNKEL (reference sequence). The CDR3 length is 13 residues. DNA of the CDR3: TGTGCCAGCACTATGAACCGCCGGGGTGAAGCTTTCTTT. Protein product: CASTMNRRGEAFF.

The sample holds many counts of this clonotype. J is TRBJ2-3 and V is TRBV5-5; D ambiguous. CDR3 size: 12 residues. V was trimmed by 0 bases and J by 5 bases, leaving 4 bases between them. CDR1 is SGHKS, CDR2 YYEKEE, per germline (reference sequence). The CDR3 DNA sequence: TGTGCCAGCAGCTTGGAAATAGATACGCAGTATTTT. Its protein is CASSLEIDTQYF.

Many counts were recorded for this clonotype. Here the CDR3 reads CASSLSHRGTGYEQYF. In DNA form, the CDR3 reads TGTGCCAGCAGCTTAAGCCACCGCGGAACAGGTTACGAGCAGTACTTC. This chain connects TRBV7-9 to TRBJ2-7; TRBD1 might be the D (5 bases). The V gene lost 2 bases and the J gene lost 4 bases, with 18 bases spanning the gap. From germline, CDR1 is SEHNR and CDR2 FQNEAQ (reference sequence). The length of the CDR3 is 16 residues.

This clonotype was detected only a few times. The V call is TRBV7-2, the J call TRBJ2-3, with a tentative D call TRBD1 (6 bases). This CDR3 comprises 15 residues. Germline V gene sequence: CDR1 SGHTA, CDR2 FQGNSA. V lost 5 bases, J lost 4 bases, and 16 bases lay in between. The CDR3 here is CASSPIGQSADTQYF. Written as DNA, the CDR3 is TGTGCCAGCAGCCCCATCGGACAGTCGGCAGATACGCAGTATTTT.

This clonotype has ten or more counts. The chain links TRBV20-1 to TRBJ2-7; D unclear. This CDR3 contains 11 residues. The V end lost 4 bases, the J end lost 9 bases, and 13 bases lay between the germline ends. Germline-derived CDR1 and CDR2 are DFQATT and SNEGSKA (reference sequence). CDR3 protein: CSANLFGGQYF. The CDR3 nucleotides are TGCAGTGCTAACTTGTTCGGTGGGCAGTACTTC.

There are many counts of this clonotype. The genes are TRBV27 and TRBJ1-5, with a tentative D call TRBD1 (5 bases). Germline V CDR1 and CDR2: MNHEY, SMNVEV (reference sequence). The CDR3 length is 20 residues. Trimming stripped 5 bases from V and 1 base from J, with 27 bases between. The CDR3 spells CASSQFYGLWGEGSNQPQHF. The DNA of the CDR3 is TGTGCCAGCAGTCAGTTCTATGGGTTATGGGGGGAAGGAAGCAATCAGCCCCAGCATTTT.

This clonotype was counted ten times or more. The J gene is TRBJ2-5, the V gene TRBV24-1; 7 nucleotides line up with TRBD2. This CDR3 comprises 16 residues. Germline V lookup: CDR1 KGHDR, CDR2 SFDVKD. The ends lost 1 base at V and 2 bases at J; junction bases unmatched: 6. In nucleotides, the CDR3 is TGTGCCACCAGTGATTTAGAGTTCGGGGGGCAAGAGACCCAGTACTTC. Translated, it gives CATSDLEFGGQETQYF.